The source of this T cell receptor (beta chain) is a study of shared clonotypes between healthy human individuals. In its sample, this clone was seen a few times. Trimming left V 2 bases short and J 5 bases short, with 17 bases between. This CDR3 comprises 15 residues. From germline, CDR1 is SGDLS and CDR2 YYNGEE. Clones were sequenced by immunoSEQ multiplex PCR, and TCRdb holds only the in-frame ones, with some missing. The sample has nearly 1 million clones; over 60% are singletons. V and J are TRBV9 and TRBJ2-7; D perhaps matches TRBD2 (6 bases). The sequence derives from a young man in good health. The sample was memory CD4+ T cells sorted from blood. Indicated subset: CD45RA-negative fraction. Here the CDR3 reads CASSVGGTRTNEQYF. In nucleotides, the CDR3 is TGTGCCAGCAGCGTGGGTGGGACTCGAACTAACGAGCAGTACTTC.